This passage covers 8 T cell receptor beta chains from one sample sequenced in a study of blood T cells in healthy people across ages (dated by TCRdb to between 2015 and 2016). The library relied on 5' RACE. Sequencing was performed on an Illumina HiSeq 2500. The second PCR ran for roughly 7 to 11 cycles and used a J-beta primer mix along with a sample-barcoded 5' primer. The raw public data were reprocessed by TCRdb itself: fastp quality trimming at Q25, MiXCR clonotype calling, in-frame beta chains only. All rows with the same CDR3 protein become a single entry with the most common DNA and genes. This sample comprises 1.5 million to 1.8 million distinct CDR3 sequences, roughly 43% of them detected only once. Roughly 3.7% of the sample lies in the top ten. Source material: blood. Receptors originate from a young woman in good health.

V gene TRBV28 combines with J gene TRBJ2-5; 10 bases align to TRBD1. The DNA matches TRBJ2-7 better at its end, which makes the J call doubtful. The CDR3 extends over 17 amino acids. Per the germline V gene, CDR1 is MDHEN and CDR2 is SYDVKM. As DNA, the CDR3 is TGTGCCAGCAGTGGGACCGGGACAGGGGAATTTTTTTACGAGCAGTACTTC. This encodes CASSGTGTGEFFYEQYF.

A few counts support this clonotype. CDR3 nucleotides: TGTGCCAGCAGCTTATTGTCTAGCGGGGCAACAGATACGCAGTATTTT. This encodes CASSLLSSGATDTQYF. The J gene is TRBJ2-3, the V gene TRBV7-6; 9 positions agree with TRBD2. This CDR3 spans 16 amino acids. Germline CDR1 SGHVS, CDR2 FNYEAQ. Trimming cost V 2 bases and J 3 bases; bases outside gene matches: 6.

This clonotype was observed a single time. This chain connects TRBV13 to TRBJ2-1; TRBD1 might be the D (5 bases). V lost 7 bases and J lost 6, with 10 bases in between. Germline lookup yields CDR1 PRHDT and CDR2 FYEKMQ (reference sequence). The CDR3 has 12 amino acids. The CDR3 DNA is TGTGCCAGCATCACGACAGTCAATGAGCAGTTCTTC. It codes for CASITTVNEQFF.

This clonotype was observed a few times. The chain combines TRBV9 with TRBJ1-5; D is undetermined. CDR3 length: 14 residues. Germline CDR1 SGDLS, CDR2 YYNGEE. V lost 0 bases, J lost 6 bases, and 10 bases lay in between. CDR3 region: CASSVDPSGQPQHF. The CDR3 DNA follows: TGTGCCAGCAGCGTAGACCCGAGCGGTCAGCCCCAGCATTTT.

The J gene is TRBJ2-3, the V gene TRBV12-3 or TRBV12-4, with D perhaps TRBD1 or TRBD2 (5 bases each). The CDR3 has 15 residues. V lost 6 bases, J lost 5 bases, and 18 bases lay in between. CDR3 bases: TGTGCCAGCAGCCCCGGTGAGGGGAGAGAAGATACGCAGTATTTT. Its translation is CASSPGEGREDTQYF.

The V call is TRBV10-3, the J call TRBJ2-3; 9 nucleotides match TRBD1. The trim removed 8 bases at V and 0 bases at J, leaving 6 bases unmatched. This CDR3 region has 15 residues. Germline-derived CDR1 and CDR2 are ENHRY and SYGVKD. The CDR3 region is CAISDRGTSTDTQYF. Written as DNA, the CDR3 is TGTGCCATCTCGGACAGGGGAACTAGCACAGATACGCAGTATTTT.

The chain carries TRBV6-1 and TRBJ1-2, with a tentative D call TRBD1 (6 bases). V was clipped by 3 bases and J by 8 bases, with 13 bases between them. The CDR3 consists of 13 residues. The germline V gene has CDR1 MNHNS and CDR2 SASEGT. The CDR3 region is CASSDRGTWGYTF. The CDR3 DNA is TGTGCCAGCAGTGACAGGGGAACTTGGGGCTACACCTTC.

The V call is TRBV29-1, the J call TRBJ2-1; D remains unclear. The J call is doubtful: the DNA matches TRBJ2-7 better. This CDR3 is built from 15 residues. Germline lookup yields CDR1 SQVTM and CDR2 ANQGSEA. The CDR3 DNA is TGCAGCGTTGAAGCGGGCCTGAGCTCCTACAATGAGCAGTACTTC. It specifies CSVEAGLSSYNEQYF.